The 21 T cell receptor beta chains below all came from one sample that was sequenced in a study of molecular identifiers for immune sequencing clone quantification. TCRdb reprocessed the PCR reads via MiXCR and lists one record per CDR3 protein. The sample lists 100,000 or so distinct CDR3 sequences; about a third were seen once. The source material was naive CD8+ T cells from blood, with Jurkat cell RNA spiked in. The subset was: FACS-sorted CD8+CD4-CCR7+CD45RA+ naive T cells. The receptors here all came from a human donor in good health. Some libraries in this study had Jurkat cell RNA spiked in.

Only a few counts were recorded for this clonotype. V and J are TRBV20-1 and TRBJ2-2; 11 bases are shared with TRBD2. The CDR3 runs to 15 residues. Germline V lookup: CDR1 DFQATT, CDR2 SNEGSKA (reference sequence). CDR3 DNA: TGCAGCGCCCGACTAGCGGGACAGAACACCGGGGAGCTGTTTTTT. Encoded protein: CSARLAGQNTGELFF.

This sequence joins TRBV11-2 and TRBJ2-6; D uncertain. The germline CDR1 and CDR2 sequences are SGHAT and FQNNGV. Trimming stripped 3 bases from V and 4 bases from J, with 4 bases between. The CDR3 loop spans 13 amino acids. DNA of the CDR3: TGTGCCAGCAGCTTCGAGGGGGCCAACGTCCTGACTTTC. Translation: CASSFEGANVLTF.

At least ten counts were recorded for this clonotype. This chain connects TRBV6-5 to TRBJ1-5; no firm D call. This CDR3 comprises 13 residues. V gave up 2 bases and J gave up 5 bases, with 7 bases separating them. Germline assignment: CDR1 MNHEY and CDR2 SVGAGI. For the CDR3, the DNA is TGTGCCAGCAGTTACCGTAACGATCAGCCCCAGCATTTT. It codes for CASSYRNDQPQHF.

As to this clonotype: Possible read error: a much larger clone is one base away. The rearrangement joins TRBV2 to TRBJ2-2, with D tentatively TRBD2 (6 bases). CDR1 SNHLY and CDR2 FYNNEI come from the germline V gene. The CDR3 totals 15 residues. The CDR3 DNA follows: TGTGCCAGCAGTGGGGGCAGTACGAACACCGGGGGGCTGTTTTTT. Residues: CASSGGSTNTGGLFF.

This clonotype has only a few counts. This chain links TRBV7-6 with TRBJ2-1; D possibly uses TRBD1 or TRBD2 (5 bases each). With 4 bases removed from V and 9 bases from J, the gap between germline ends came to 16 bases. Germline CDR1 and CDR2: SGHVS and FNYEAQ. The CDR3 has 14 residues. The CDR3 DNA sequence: TGTGCCAGCAGCTCAGGGACCGCTGGCGGTGAGCAGTTCTTC. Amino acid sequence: CASSSGTAGGEQFF.

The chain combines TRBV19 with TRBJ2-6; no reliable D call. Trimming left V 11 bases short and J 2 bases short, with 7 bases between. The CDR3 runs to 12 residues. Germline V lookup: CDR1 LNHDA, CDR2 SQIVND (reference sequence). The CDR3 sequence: CAASPGANVLTF. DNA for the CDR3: TGTGCCGCTTCCCCTGGGGCCAACGTCCTGACTTTC.

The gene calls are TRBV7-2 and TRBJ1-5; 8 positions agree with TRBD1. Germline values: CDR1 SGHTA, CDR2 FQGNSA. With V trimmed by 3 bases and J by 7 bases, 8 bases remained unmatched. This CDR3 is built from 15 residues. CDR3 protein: CASSFFPDRDQPQHF. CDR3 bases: TGTGCCAGCAGCTTCTTTCCGGACAGGGACCAGCCCCAGCATTTT.

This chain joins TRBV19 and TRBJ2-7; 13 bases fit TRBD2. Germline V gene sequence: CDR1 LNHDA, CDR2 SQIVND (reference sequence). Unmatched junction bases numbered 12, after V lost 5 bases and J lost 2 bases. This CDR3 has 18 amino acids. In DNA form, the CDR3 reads TGTGCCAGTAGTCCGCGGACTAGCGGGAGTTCGGCGACCTACGAGCAGTACTTC. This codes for CASSPRTSGSSATYEQYF.

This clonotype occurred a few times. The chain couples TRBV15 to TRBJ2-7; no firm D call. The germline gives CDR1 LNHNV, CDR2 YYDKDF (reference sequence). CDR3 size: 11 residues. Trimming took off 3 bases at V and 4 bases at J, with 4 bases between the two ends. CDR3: CATSRGYEQYF. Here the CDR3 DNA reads TGTGCCACCAGCAGGGGATACGAGCAGTACTTC.

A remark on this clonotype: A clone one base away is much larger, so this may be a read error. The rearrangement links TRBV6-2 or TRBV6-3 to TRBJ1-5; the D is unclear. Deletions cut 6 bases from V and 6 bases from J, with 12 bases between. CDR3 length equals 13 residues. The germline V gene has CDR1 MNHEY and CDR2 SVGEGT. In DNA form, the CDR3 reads TGTGCCAGCAGGGACTGGGAAGGTCAGCCCCAGCATTTT. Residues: CASRDWEGQPQHF.

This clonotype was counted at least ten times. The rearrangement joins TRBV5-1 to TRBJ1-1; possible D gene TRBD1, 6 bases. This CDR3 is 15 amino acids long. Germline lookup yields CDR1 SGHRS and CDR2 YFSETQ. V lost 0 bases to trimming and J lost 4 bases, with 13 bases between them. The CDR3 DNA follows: TGCGCCAGCAGCTTGGACAGGGACGACGGCACTGAAGCTTTCTTT. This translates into CASSLDRDDGTEAFF.

Here the CDR3 reads CASSLSPRGQGATEAFF. The CDR3 DNA sequence: TGTGCCAGCAGCTTATCTCCCAGGGGTCAGGGGGCAACTGAAGCTTTCTTT. This rearrangement joins TRBV7-9 to TRBJ1-1; 8 bases are shared with TRBD1. The V segment lost 2 bases and the J segment 5 bases; nucleotides outside the gene matches: 13. The germline gives CDR1 SEHNR, CDR2 FQNEAQ (reference sequence). The CDR3 has 17 residues.

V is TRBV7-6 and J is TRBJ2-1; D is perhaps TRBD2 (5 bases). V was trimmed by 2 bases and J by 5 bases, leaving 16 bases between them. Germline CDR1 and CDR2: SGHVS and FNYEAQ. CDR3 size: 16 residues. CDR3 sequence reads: CASSLLPRRGHNEQFF. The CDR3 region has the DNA TGTGCCAGCAGCTTACTGCCGAGAAGAGGGCACAATGAGCAGTTCTTC.

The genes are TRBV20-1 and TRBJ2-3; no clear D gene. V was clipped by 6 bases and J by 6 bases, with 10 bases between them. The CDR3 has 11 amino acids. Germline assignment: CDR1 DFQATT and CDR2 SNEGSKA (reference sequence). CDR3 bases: TGCAGTGCCGGGTGGCGCGATACGCAGTATTTT. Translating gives CSAGWRDTQYF.

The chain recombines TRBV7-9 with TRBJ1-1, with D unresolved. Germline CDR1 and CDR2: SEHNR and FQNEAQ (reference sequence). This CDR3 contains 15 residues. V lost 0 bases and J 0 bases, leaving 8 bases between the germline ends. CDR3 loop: CASSLAVGLNTEAFF. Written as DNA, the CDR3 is TGTGCCAGCAGCTTAGCCGTAGGGTTGAACACTGAAGCTTTCTTT.

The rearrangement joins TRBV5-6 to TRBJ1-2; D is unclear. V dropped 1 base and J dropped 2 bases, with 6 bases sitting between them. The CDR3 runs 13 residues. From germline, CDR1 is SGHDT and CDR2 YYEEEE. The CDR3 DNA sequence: TGTGCCAGCAGCTTGTCCAGCAACTATGGCTACACCTTC. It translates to CASSLSSNYGYTF.

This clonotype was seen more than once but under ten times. This CDR3 reads CSAKSGQVYGYTF. DNA for the CDR3: TGCAGTGCTAAGTCCGGACAAGTCTATGGCTACACCTTC. J is TRBJ1-2 and V is TRBV20-1; TRBD1 might be the D (5 bases). Germline values: CDR1 DFQATT, CDR2 SNEGSKA (reference sequence). CDR3 length: 13 residues. The V end was cut by 4 bases, the J end by 4 bases, with 13 bases between.

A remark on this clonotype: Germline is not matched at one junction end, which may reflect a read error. The CDR3 reads CSASRTGRIAKNNQYF. CDR3 coding DNA: TGCAGTGCTAGCAGGACAGGGAGGATAGCCAAAAACAATCAGTACTTC. The chain carries TRBV20-1 and TRBJ2-4, with 8 nucleotides matching TRBD1. The CDR3 extends over 16 amino acids. The germline V gene encodes CDR1 DFQATT and CDR2 SNEGSKA (reference sequence).

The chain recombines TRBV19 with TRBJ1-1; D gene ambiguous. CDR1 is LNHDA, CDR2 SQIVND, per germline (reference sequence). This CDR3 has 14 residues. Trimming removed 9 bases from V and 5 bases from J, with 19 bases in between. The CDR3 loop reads CASNTAPWFTEAFF. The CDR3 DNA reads TGTGCCAGCAACACTGCGCCGTGGTTTACTGAAGCTTTCTTT.

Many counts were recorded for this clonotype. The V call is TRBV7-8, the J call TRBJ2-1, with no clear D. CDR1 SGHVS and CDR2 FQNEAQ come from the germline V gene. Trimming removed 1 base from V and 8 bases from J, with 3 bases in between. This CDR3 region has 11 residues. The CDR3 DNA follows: TGTGCCAGCAGCTTAGATGATGAGCAGTTCTTC. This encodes CASSLDDEQFF. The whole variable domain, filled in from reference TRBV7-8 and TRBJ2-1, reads GAGVSQSPRYKVAKRGQDVALRCDPISGHVSLFWYQQALGQGPEFLTYFQNEAQLDKSGLPSDRFFAERPEGSVSTLKIQRTQQEDSAVYLCASSLDDEQFFGPGTRLTVL.

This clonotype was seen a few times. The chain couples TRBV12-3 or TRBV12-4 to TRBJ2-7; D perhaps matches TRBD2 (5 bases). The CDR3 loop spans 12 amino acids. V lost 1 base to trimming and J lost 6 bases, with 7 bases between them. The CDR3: CASSLGGREQYF. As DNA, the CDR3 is TGTGCCAGCAGTTTAGGAGGGCGCGAGCAGTACTTC.